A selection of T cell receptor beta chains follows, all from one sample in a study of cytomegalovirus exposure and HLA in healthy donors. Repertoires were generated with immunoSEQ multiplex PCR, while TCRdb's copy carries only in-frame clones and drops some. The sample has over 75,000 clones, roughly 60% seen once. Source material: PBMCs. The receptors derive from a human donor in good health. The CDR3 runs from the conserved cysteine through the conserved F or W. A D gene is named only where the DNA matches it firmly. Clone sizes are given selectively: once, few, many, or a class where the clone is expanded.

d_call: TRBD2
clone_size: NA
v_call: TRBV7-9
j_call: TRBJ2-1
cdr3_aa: CASSLLAGKVDEQFF
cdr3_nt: TGTGCCAGCAGCTTACTAGCGGGGAAGGTCGATGAGCAGTTCTTC

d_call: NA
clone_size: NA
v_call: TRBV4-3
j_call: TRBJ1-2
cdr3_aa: CASSQDQRQVYGYTF
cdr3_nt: TGCGCCAGCAGCCAAGATCAAAGACAGGTCTATGGCTACACCTTC

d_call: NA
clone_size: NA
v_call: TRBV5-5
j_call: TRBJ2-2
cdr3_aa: CASSLVDTGELFF
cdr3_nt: TGTGCCAGCAGCTTGGTAGACACCGGGGAGCTGTTTTTT

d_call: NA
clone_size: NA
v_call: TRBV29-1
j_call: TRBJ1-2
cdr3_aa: CSAKQGNYGYTF
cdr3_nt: TGCAGCGCTAAACAGGGAAACTATGGCTACACCTTC

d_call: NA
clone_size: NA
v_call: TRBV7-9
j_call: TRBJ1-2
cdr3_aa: CASSLEARNYGYTF
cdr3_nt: TGTGCCAGCAGCTTAGAAGCCAGGAACTATGGCTACACCTTC

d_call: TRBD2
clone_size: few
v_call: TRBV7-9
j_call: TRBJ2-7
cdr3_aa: CASSSAGGKGTSGYEQYF
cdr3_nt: TGTGCCAGCAGCTCCGCCGGGGGTAAAGGGACTAGCGGCTACGAGCAGTACTTC

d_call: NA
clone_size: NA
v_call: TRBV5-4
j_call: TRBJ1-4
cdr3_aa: CATSKGATNEKLFF
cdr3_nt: TGTGCCACCTCCAAAGGGGCAACTAATGAAAAACTGTTTTTT

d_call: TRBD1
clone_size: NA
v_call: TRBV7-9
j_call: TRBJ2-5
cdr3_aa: CASSIPGQGNPETQYF
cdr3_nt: TGTGCCAGCTCCATCCCTGGACAGGGTAACCCAGAGACCCAGTACTTC

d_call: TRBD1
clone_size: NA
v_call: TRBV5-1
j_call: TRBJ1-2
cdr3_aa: CASSLDRGRNGYTF
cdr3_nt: TGCGCCAGCAGCTTGGACAGGGGGCGAAATGGCTACACCTTC

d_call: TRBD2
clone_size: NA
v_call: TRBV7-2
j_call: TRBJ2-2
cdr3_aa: CASSLSSGRNTGELFF
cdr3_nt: TGTGCCAGCAGCTTAAGTAGCGGGAGGAACACCGGGGAGCTGTTTTTT

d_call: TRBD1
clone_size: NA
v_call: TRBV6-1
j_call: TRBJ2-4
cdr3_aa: CASSAQPGQGAKNIQYF
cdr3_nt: TGTGCCAGCAGTGCCCAACCCGGACAGGGGGCCAAAAACATTCAGTACTTC

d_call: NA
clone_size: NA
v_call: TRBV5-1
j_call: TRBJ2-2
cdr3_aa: CASLVGGSNTGELFF
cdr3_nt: TGCGCCAGCTTGGTCGGAGGATCGAACACCGGGGAGCTGTTTTTT

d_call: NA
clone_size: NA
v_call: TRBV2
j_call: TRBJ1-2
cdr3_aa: CASSDGGRFYGYTF
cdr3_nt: TGTGCCAGCAGTGACGGGGGGCGATTCTATGGCTACACCTTC

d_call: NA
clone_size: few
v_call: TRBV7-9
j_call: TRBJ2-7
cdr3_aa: CASSLTLGGRSYEQYF
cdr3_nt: TGTGCCAGCAGCTTGACTCTCGGGGGGCGGTCCTACGAGCAGTACTTC

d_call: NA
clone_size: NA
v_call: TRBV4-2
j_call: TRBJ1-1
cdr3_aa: CASSQASQGNTEAFF
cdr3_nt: TGTGCCAGCAGCCAAGCGTCACAGGGGAACACTGAAGCTTTCTTT

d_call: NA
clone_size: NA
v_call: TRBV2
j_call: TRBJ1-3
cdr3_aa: CASSQEGLISGNTIYF
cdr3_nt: TGTGCCAGCAGTCAGGAGGGACTGATCTCTGGAAACACCATATATTTT

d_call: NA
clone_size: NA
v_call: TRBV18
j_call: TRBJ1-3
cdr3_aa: CASSETRGNTIYF
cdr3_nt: TGTGCCAGCTCAGAAACTCGTGGAAACACCATATATTTT

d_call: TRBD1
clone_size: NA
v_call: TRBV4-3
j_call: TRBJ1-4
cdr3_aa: CASSQAGTDYEKLFF
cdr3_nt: TGCGCCAGCAGCCAAGCAGGGACAGATTATGAAAAACTGTTTTTT

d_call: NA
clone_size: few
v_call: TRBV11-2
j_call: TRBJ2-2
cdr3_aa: CASSLAGATGELFF
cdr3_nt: TGTGCCAGCAGCTTAGCAGGGGCCACCGGGGAGCTGTTTTTT

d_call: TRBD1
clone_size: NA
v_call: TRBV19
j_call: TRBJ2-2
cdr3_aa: CASSIGQGAHTGELFF
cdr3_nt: TGTGCCAGTAGTATAGGACAGGGGGCACACACCGGGGAGCTGTTTTTT

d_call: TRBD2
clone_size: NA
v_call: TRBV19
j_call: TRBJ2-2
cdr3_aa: CASSERGANTGELFF
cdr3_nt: TGTGCCAGTAGTGAGCGGGGCGCGAACACCGGGGAGCTGTTTTTT

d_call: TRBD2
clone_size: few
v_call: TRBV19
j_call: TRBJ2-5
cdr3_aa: CASRGRGRETQYF
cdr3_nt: TGTGCCAGTCGCGGGCGGGGGAGAGAGACCCAGTACTTC

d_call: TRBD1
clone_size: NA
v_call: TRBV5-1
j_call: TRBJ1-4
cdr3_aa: CASSLAIGTGFEKLFF
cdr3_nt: TGCGCCAGCAGCTTGGCCATTGGGACAGGATTTGAAAAACTGTTTTTT

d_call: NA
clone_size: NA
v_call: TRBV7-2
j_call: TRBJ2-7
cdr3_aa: CASSLGLGLREQYF
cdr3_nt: TGTGCCAGCAGCTTAGGGCTAGGCTTGCGCGAGCAGTACTTC

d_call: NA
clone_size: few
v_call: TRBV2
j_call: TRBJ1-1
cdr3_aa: CASSEDRGTEAFF
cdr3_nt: TGTGCCAGCAGTGAAGACCGGGGGACTGAAGCTTTCTTT

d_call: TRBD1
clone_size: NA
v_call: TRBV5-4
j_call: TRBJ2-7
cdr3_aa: CASSPYWDSTYEQYF
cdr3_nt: TGTGCCAGCAGCCCCTACTGGGACAGTACCTACGAGCAGTACTTC

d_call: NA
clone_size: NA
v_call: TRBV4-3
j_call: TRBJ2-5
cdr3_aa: CASSQDLETQYF
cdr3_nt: TGCGCCAGCAGCCAAGACTTAGAGACCCAGTACTTC

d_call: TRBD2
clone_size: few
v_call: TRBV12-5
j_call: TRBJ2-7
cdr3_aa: CASGLVPPSGDYEQYF
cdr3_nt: TGTGCTAGTGGTTTGGTCCCCCCTAGCGGGGACTACGAGCAGTACTTC

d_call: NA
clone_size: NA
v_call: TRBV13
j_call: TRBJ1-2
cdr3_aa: CASSLGGATYGYTF
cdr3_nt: TGTGCCAGCAGCTTGGGGGGAGCAACCTATGGCTACACCTTC

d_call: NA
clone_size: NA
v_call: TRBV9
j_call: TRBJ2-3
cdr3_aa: CASSVATSGTYLQDTQYF
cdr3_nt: TGTGCCAGCAGCGTAGCTACAAGTGGGACTTACCTTCAAGATACGCAGTATTTT

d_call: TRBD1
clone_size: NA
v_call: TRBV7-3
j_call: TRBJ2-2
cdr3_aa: CASSPMTGYTGELFF
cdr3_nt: TGTGCCAGCAGCCCTATGACAGGGTACACCGGGGAGCTGTTTTTT

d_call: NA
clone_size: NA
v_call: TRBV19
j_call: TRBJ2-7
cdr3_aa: CASREKSTTQQYF
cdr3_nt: TGTGCCAGTAGGGAAAAATCTACGACTCAGCAGTACTTC

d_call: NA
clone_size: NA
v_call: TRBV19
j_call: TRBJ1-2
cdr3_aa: CASSMQGHGYTF
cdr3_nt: TGTGCCAGTAGTATGCAGGGCCATGGCTACACCTTC

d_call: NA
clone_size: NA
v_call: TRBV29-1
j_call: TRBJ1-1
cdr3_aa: CSVEGGPGTEAFF
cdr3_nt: TGCAGCGTTGAAGGGGGGCCGGGCACTGAAGCTTTCTTT

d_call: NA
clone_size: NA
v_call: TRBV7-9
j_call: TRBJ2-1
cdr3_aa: CASSSGGTTYNEQFF
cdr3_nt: TGTGCCAGCAGTTCAGGCGGGACCACCTACAATGAGCAGTTCTTC

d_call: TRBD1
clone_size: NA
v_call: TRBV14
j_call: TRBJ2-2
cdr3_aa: CASSQRTGGTGELFF
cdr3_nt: TGTGCCAGCAGCCAAAGAACAGGGGGTACCGGGGAGCTGTTTTTT

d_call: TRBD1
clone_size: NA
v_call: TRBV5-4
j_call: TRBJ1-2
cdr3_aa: CASSAGTGYGYTF
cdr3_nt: TGTGCCAGCAGCGCCGGGACAGGGTATGGCTACACCTTC

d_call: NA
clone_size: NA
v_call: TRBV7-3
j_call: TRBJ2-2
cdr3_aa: CASSEGQNTGELFF
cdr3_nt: TGTGCCAGCAGCGAGGGACAGAACACCGGGGAGCTGTTTTTT